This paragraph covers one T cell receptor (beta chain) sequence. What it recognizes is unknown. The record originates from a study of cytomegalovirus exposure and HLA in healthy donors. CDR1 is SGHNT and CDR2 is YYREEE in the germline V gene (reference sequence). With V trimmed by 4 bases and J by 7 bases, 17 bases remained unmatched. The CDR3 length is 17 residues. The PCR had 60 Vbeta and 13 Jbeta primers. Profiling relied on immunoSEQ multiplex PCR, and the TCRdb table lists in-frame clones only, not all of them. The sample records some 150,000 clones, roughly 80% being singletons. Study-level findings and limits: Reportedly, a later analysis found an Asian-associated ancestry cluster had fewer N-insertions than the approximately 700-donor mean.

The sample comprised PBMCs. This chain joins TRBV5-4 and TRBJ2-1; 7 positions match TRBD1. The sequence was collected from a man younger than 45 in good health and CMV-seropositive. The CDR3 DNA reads TGTGCCAGCAGCCCACCCCTAAACAGGGGAGTAGCAAATGAGCAGTTCTTC. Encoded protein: CASSPPLNRGVANEQFF.